Reported below is one T cell receptor beta chain. Its target is unknown. The protocol was immunoSEQ multiplex PCR, while the TCRdb copy is restricted to in-frame clones and leaves out a portion. The sample shows around 160,000 clones, under 95% of them seen only once. Germline V lookup: CDR1 SGHDN, CDR2 FVKESK. Trimming at V came to 0 bases and at J to 3 bases, leaving 3 bases not matched to a gene. This CDR3 has 17 residues. The entry originates in a study of T cell responses to AZD1222 COVID-19 vaccine. The overall study: Pooling was applied to second doses at about 4 or about 12 weeks. Whole-study results and caveats: Repertoire sampling happened only post peak T cell response. Clonal diversity was possibly underestimated, and white British individuals and females predominated among donors. The study found Spike-specific TCR breadth and depth rose after two AZD1222 doses.

The input for sequencing was peripheral blood, taken on day 0 of AZD1222 vaccination. The clonotype comes from an adult in good health. The chain carries TRBV14 and TRBJ2-3, with TRBD2 matching over 13 bases. The CDR3 region is CASSQDRTSGRTDTQYF. Here the CDR3 DNA reads TGTGCCAGCAGCCAAGATAGGACTAGCGGGAGAACAGATACGCAGTATTTT.